This T cell receptor beta chain was identified in a study of CD8+ T cells in alopecia areata. Germline CDR1 MGHRA, CDR2 YSYEKL. Trimming left V 1 base short and J 1 base short, with 10 bases between. There are 15 residues in the CDR3. Reverse transcription of extracted RNA yielded cDNA, which provided the sequencing template. Sequencing was performed with immunoSEQ multiplex PCR; in TCRdb, only in-frame clones are kept and a portion is missing. Of about 110,000 clones in the sample, 45% to 60% were seen once. The origin of this receptor is a human donor with alopecia areata. Input material: NKG2D-low CD8+ T cells sorted from blood. This chain connects TRBV4-1 to TRBJ1-1; a possible D gene is TRBD1 (5 bases). CDR3 residues: CASSQVPRGNTEAFF. The CDR3 DNA reads as TGCGCCAGCAGCCAAGTCCCAAGGGGGAACACTGAAGCTTTCTTT.